This passage covers 17 T cell receptor beta chains from one sample sequenced in a study of blood T cell repertoires in COVID-19. Produced via immunoSEQ multiplex PCR; TCRdb's table is partial and in-frame only. In the table there are some 73,000 clones, around 86% of which are singletons. The sequenced sample consisted of peripheral blood. These receptors were taken from a woman aged 55-70 years with acute or convalescent COVID-19.

This chain links TRBV5-6 with TRBJ2-6; 7 positions match TRBD1. The CDR3 length is 17 residues. Germline CDR1 reads SGHDT; CDR2 reads YYEEEE. After removal of 2 bases from V and 0 bases from J, the junction contained 5 bases not matched to a gene. The CDR3 here is CASSFPGQISGANVLTF. In nucleotides, the CDR3 is TGTGCCAGCAGCTTCCCGGGACAGATCTCTGGGGCCAACGTCCTGACTTTC.

The chain recombines TRBV6-5 with TRBJ1-3; D gene uncertain. CDR1 and CDR2 from the germline V gene are MNHEY and SVGAGI. V was shortened by 2 bases and J by 0 bases, with 8 bases between the two germline ends. CDR3 length: 15 amino acids. In DNA, the CDR3 is TGTGCCAGCAGTTACGGCGGGCTCTCTGGAAACACCATATATTTT. Protein product: CASSYGGLSGNTIYF.

The chain employs TRBV5-1 and TRBJ2-5; perhaps TRBD2 as D (5 bases). CDR3 length: 13 residues. Per the germline V gene, CDR1 is SGHRS and CDR2 is YFSETQ. V was cut by 3 bases and J by 5 bases, with 11 bases left in between. CDR3: CASSSGVRETQYF. The CDR3 nucleotides are TGCGCCAGCAGCTCCGGGGTCCGCGAGACCCAGTACTTC. The full variable domain, with the rest looked up from reference TRBV5-1 and TRBJ2-5, is KAGVTQTPRYLIKTRGQQVTLSCSPISGHRSVSWYQQTPGQGLQFLFEYFSETQRNKGNFPGRFSGRQFSNSRSEMNVSTLELGDSALYLCASSSGVRETQYFGPGTRLLVL.

This sequence joins TRBV25-1 and TRBJ1-6; D may be TRBD1 (5 bases). Germline-derived CDR1 and CDR2 are MGHDK and SYGVNS. This CDR3 region has 14 residues. Between the trimmed V and J ends, which lost 4 bases and 7 bases, there was a span of 11 bases. The CDR3 spells CASSVQGLNSPLHF. CDR3 nucleotides: TGTGCCAGCAGTGTCCAGGGACTAAATTCACCCCTCCACTTT.

The rearrangement joins TRBV29-1 to TRBJ1-2; D possibly corresponds to TRBD1 (5 bases). V was clipped by 2 bases and J by 5 bases, with 15 bases between them. The CDR3 is made up of 14 amino acids. CDR1 is SQVTM, CDR2 ANQGSEA, per germline. CDR3 DNA: TGCAGCGTTGAAACCCCAACAGGCATTTATGGCTACACCTTC. Translated, it gives CSVETPTGIYGYTF.

This chain links TRBV18 with TRBJ2-5, with TRBD2 as a possible D gene (6 bases). Trimming removed 3 bases at V and 5 bases at J, with 13 bases between. This CDR3 is 14 amino acids long. Germline values: CDR1 KGHSH, CDR2 LQKENI. The CDR3 reads CASSPQSGVETQYF. In DNA, the CDR3 is TGTGCCAGCTCACCTCAGTCGGGGGTGGAGACCCAGTACTTC. The full variable domain, in which reference TRBV18 and TRBJ2-5 provide the parts outside the CDR3, is NAGVMQNPRHLVRRRGQEARLRCSPMKGHSHVYWYRQLPEEGLKFMVYLQKENIIDESGMPKERFSAEFPKEGPSILRIQQVVRGDSAAYFCASSPQSGVETQYFGPGTRLLVL.

Points on this clone: The sample has other DNA sequences that encode this CDR3 too. V is TRBV19 and J is TRBJ1-1; 7 nucleotides align to TRBD1. The CDR3 is 13 amino acids. Germline-derived CDR1 and CDR2 are LNHDA and SQIVND (reference sequence). Losses at the gene ends were 3 bases for V and 3 bases for J; bases not matched to a gene: 1. The CDR3 bases are TGTGCCAGTAGTATTCAGGGGGACACTGAAGCTTTCTTT. It is translated as CASSIQGDTEAFF.

This clone was counted between two and nine times. CDR3 protein: CASTYPPGNTEAFF. The CDR3 bases are TGTGCCAGCACCTACCCACCCGGGAACACTGAAGCTTTCTTT. V is TRBV7-9 and J is TRBJ1-1; D call uncertain. The CDR3 has 14 residues. Germline-derived CDR1 and CDR2 are SEHNR and FQNEAQ (reference sequence). V shed 7 bases and J shed 1 base, with 13 bases lying between them.

This clone was found a few times. This sequence joins TRBV4-1 and TRBJ1-6; 12 bases are a match to TRBD1. Germline values: CDR1 MGHRA, CDR2 YSYEKL. This CDR3 region has 21 residues. Germline trimming cut 1 base from V and 6 bases from J; bases unmatched to any gene: 16. This chain's CDR3 is CASSQVRLRGTGGLLNSPLHF. CDR3 nucleotides: TGCGCCAGCAGCCAAGTAAGACTAAGGGGGACAGGGGGCCTTCTTAATTCACCCCTCCACTTT.

A remark on this clone: Within the sample, other DNA sequences also encode this same CDR3. V is TRBV12-3 or TRBV12-4 and J is TRBJ1-1; TRBD1 is a possible D gene (6 bases). This CDR3 spans 13 amino acids. Trimming shortened V by 6 bases and J by 1 base, and 9 bases separated the two germline ends. The DNA for the CDR3 is TGTGCCAGCAGCTGGACAGAGAACACTGAAGCTTTCTTT. It specifies CASSWTENTEAFF.

CDR3 region: CASSLERNRADTQYF. CDR3 DNA sequence: TGTGCCAGCAGCTTAGAGAGAAACAGGGCAGATACGCAGTATTTT. J is TRBJ2-3 and V is TRBV11-2, with TRBD1 as a possible D gene (6 bases). The V end lost 0 bases, the J end lost 4 bases, and 11 bases lay between the germline ends. CDR1 and CDR2 from the germline V gene are SGHAT and FQNNGV. The CDR3 has 15 residues.

The chain combines TRBV27 with TRBJ1-2, with 9 bases lining up with TRBD1. Germline assignment: CDR1 MNHEY and CDR2 SMNVEV (reference sequence). The ends lost 6 bases at V and 4 bases at J; junction bases unmatched: 3. This CDR3 is 13 amino acids long. The CDR3: CASRSTGGYGYTF. The CDR3 DNA is TGTGCCAGCAGGTCGACAGGGGGCTATGGCTACACCTTC.

The chain employs TRBV4-2 and TRBJ2-1; 8 bases fit TRBD2. This CDR3 is 15 amino acids long. The V gene's germline CDR1 is LGHNA and CDR2 YNFKEQ. The V and J ends lost 4 bases and 1 base, in that order; junction bases with no gene match: 3. The CDR3 region is CASSLLAGSYNEQFF. For the CDR3, the DNA is TGTGCCAGCAGCCTCCTAGCGGGTTCCTACAATGAGCAGTTCTTC.

This sequence joins TRBV7-2 and TRBJ1-6; TRBD1 aligns across 7 bases. Germline values: CDR1 SGHTA, CDR2 FQGNSA. Losses at the gene ends were 4 bases for V and 6 bases for J; bases not matched to a gene: 9. The CDR3 contains 16 residues. The CDR3 DNA follows: TGTGCCAGCAGCTACGGACGGGACAGCCTTAATTCACCCCTCCACTTT. Translation gives CASSYGRDSLNSPLHF.

The table lists this clone with a few counts. The CDR3 here is CASSEPGQGSSYEQYF. The CDR3 region has the DNA TGCGCCAGCAGCGAACCGGGACAGGGATCCTCCTACGAGCAGTACTTC. V gene TRBV5-1 combines with J gene TRBJ2-7; 9 bases map to TRBD1. Germline V gives CDR1 SGHRS, CDR2 YFSETQ. This CDR3 region has 16 residues. V shed 4 bases and J 0 bases; nucleotides not matched to a gene: 8.

This rearrangement joins TRBV3-1 (or the pseudogene TRBV3-2) to TRBJ2-5; the match to TRBD2 covers 8 bases. V gave up 4 bases and J gave up 2 bases; unmatched junction bases: 9. The germline V gene has CDR1 LGHDT and CDR2 YNNKEL (reference sequence). The CDR3 loop spans 16 amino acids. In DNA, the CDR3 is TGTGCCAGCAGCCCCCCTAGGCGGGGGGTACAAGAGACCCAGTACTTC. It translates to CASSPPRRGVQETQYF.

The chain carries TRBV19 and TRBJ2-3; TRBD1 aligns across 10 bases. The CDR3 has 14 amino acids. V lost 5 bases, J lost 4 bases, and 3 bases stayed unmatched. Germline V gives CDR1 LNHDA, CDR2 SQIVND (reference sequence). This CDR3 is CASSPGTGADTQYF. In nucleotides, the CDR3 is TGTGCCAGTAGTCCTGGGACAGGGGCAGATACGCAGTATTTT.